This entry lists 12 T cell receptor beta chains sequenced from one sample in a study of identical twins. TCRdb re-derived calls from the 5' RACE reads in MiXCR, one entry per CDR3 protein. The sample has roughly 290,000 distinct CDR3 sequences; roughly 10% are singletons. This same sample was also part of a study on yellow fever vaccine responses in identical twins.

Sequenced material: CD8+ T cells sorted from blood. The source of these receptors is a woman under 30 in good health.

The count of this clonotype is one. The rearrangement uses TRBV20-1 and TRBJ2-7; tentatively, D is TRBD1 or TRBD2 (6 bases each). This CDR3 is 12 amino acids long. Trimming took 4 bases from V and 7 from J, leaving 14 bases between them. Germline V CDR1 and CDR2: DFQATT, SNEGSKA (reference sequence). The CDR3 sequence: CSANLGGGEQYF. Written as DNA, the CDR3 is TGCAGTGCTAACCTGGGGGGCGGGGAGCAGTACTTC.

The genes are TRBV29-1 and TRBJ2-1; no reliable D call. The CDR3 consists of 12 residues. Looked up from germline, CDR1 is SQVTM and CDR2 is ANQGSEA. V gave up 0 bases and J gave up 6 bases, with 6 bases separating them. CDR3 nucleotide sequence: TGCAGCGTTGAAGATGTACTCAATGAGCAGTTCTTC. Protein: CSVEDVLNEQFF.

This clonotype was observed a handful of times. The chain joins TRBV7-9 to TRBJ2-1; weak D call: TRBD1 (6 bases). The CDR3 length is 16 residues. V shed 1 base and J shed 2 bases, with 12 bases lying between them. Germline-derived CDR1 and CDR2 are SEHNR and FQNEAQ (reference sequence). This CDR3 reads CASSLGGTTPYNEQFF. The CDR3 region has the DNA TGTGCCAGCAGCTTAGGAGGGACAACACCCTACAATGAGCAGTTCTTC.

The sample holds a few counts of this clonotype. The CDR3 here is CSCPGTGVEQFF. In DNA, the CDR3 is TGCAGCTGTCCCGGGACAGGGGTTGAGCAGTTCTTC. The chain is built from TRBV29-1 and TRBJ2-1, with 10 bases aligning to TRBD1. Germline-derived CDR1 and CDR2 are SQVTM and ANQGSEA. With V trimmed by 8 bases and J by 9 bases, 7 bases remained unmatched. The CDR3 length is 12 residues.

This clonotype showed up many times. The chain couples TRBV5-1 to TRBJ1-1, with no clear D. Germline values: CDR1 SGHRS, CDR2 YFSETQ. The CDR3 totals 12 residues. V dropped 0 bases and J dropped 3 bases, with 3 bases sitting between them. The CDR3 sequence: CASSLDDTEAFF. The CDR3 region has the DNA TGCGCCAGCAGCTTGGATGACACTGAAGCTTTCTTT.

This clonotype occurred many times. The CDR3 DNA reads TGCGCCAGCAGCCAACCTTTCGAACGGGTCACTGAAGCTTTCTTT. Amino acid sequence: CASSQPFERVTEAFF. The rearrangement joins TRBV4-1 to TRBJ1-1; D unresolved. The length of the CDR3 is 15 residues. V lost 2 bases, J lost 4 bases, and 14 bases lay in between. CDR1 and CDR2 from the germline V gene are MGHRA and YSYEKL.

The chain links TRBV6-4 to TRBJ2-2; 7 positions match TRBD1. CDR3 length: 17 residues. Germline V gene lookup returns CDR1 MRHNA and CDR2 SNTAGT. After removal of 7 bases from V and 6 bases from J, the junction contained 17 bases not matched to a gene. The CDR3 nucleotides are TGTGCCAGCAAAGATCCAGAAGGGGGCGAAGGGGCCGGGGAGCTGTTTTTT. Protein product: CASKDPEGGEGAGELFF.

The rearrangement joins TRBV9 to TRBJ1-6; 8 positions match TRBD1. J lost 14 bases, V lost 4 bases, and 5 bases had no gene match. CDR3 length: 12 amino acids. The germline V gene encodes CDR1 SGDLS and CDR2 YYNGEE. The DNA for the CDR3 is TGTGCCAGCAGCCCAGGGGGCGGCGCCCTCCACTTT. It encodes CASSPGGGALHF.

This clonotype was seen at least ten times. The chain employs TRBV29-1 and TRBJ2-1; 12 bases align to TRBD2. The trim removed 6 bases at V and 0 bases at J, leaving 6 bases unmatched. Germline V gives CDR1 SQVTM, CDR2 ANQGSEA. CDR3 length equals 16 residues. The CDR3 is CSVEGLAGGSYNEQFF. The DNA of the CDR3 is TGCAGCGTAGAGGGACTAGCGGGCGGCTCCTACAATGAGCAGTTCTTC.

This sequence joins TRBV20-1 and TRBJ2-5; 10 bases are a match to TRBD2. This CDR3 region has 14 residues. Germline V gene lookup returns CDR1 DFQATT and CDR2 SNEGSKA (reference sequence). V shed 3 bases, J shed 3 bases, and the junction held 4 bases outside the gene matches. CDR3: CSASYGLAEETQYF. DNA for the CDR3: TGCAGTGCTAGCTACGGACTAGCGGAAGAGACCCAGTACTTC.

The chain is built from TRBV5-6 and TRBJ2-3, with D perhaps TRBD2 (5 bases). The germline V and J ends were trimmed by 4 bases and 5 bases, with 17 bases remaining between them. In germline, CDR1 is SGHDT, CDR2 YYEEEE. The CDR3 consists of 15 residues. CDR3 sequence reads: CASSLTPRAEDTQYF. The CDR3 DNA reads as TGTGCCAGCAGCCTCACCCCGCGGGCCGAAGATACGCAGTATTTT.

This clonotype occurred a few times. This chain connects TRBV5-6 to TRBJ2-7; D might be TRBD1 (6 bases). This CDR3 comprises 16 residues. In germline, CDR1 is SGHDT, CDR2 YYEEEE. V was cut by 0 bases and J by 3 bases, with 16 bases left in between. The CDR3 sequence: CASSLEVRGALYEQYF. The CDR3, as DNA: TGTGCCAGCAGCTTGGAGGTCAGGGGTGCCCTCTACGAGCAGTACTTC.